This is a list of T cell receptor beta chains from one sample in a study of blood T cell repertoires in COVID-19. Data came from immunoSEQ multiplex PCR; TCRdb stores just in-frame clones and leaves some out. The sample shows about 110,000 clones, 55% to 75% of them seen only once. The sequencing sample was made of peripheral blood. These TCRs come from a woman aged 40 to 50 with acute or convalescent COVID-19. Each CDR3 is given without its conserved first and last residue.

TRBV7-2	ASSFPLNEQF
TRBV15	ATSRPLGVQGGTEAF
TRBV5-6	ASSVRAGSGGETQY
TRBV24-1	ATTSGTGANTGELF
TRBV7-7	ASSPVMGGGSDEQF
TRBV28	ASSLTDNEQF
TRBV27	ASSLTQRGMNTEAF
TRBV9	ASSVGGHSYEQY
TRBV4-1	ASSQRTIGSDTQY
TRBV6-5	ASSGPSYNEQF
TRBV4-1	ASSQDGSGWNTGELF
TRBV3-1/TRBV3-2	ASSQREGTQY
TRBV3-1/TRBV3-2	ASSHDGTSGGAKNIQY
TRBV11-3	ASGSGLTDTQY
TRBV29-1	SVAAGVMNTEAF
TRBV28	ASIIRVGGPTQY
TRBV5-8	ASSILLGSNAGELF
TRBV18	ASSPGGAPYNEQF
TRBV28	ASRSPERSPLH
TRBV3-1/TRBV3-2	ASSQDPSWGTSTDTQY
TRBV19	ASSGQGITEAF
TRBV4-1	ASSQSLGTSGNEQY
TRBV5-8	ASSLDRNSPLH
TRBV28	ASSRRGLNTEAF
TRBV3-1/TRBV3-2	ASSQMGGSNQPQH
TRBV7-6	ASSLEVPQASIQHQPQH
TRBV2	ASSYTDTQY
TRBV4-1	ASSHSGLIY
TRBV7-9	ASSLGSGGTDYEQY
TRBV24-1	ATSDWTGGQETQY
TRBV4-1	ASSPYFGQSSNYGYT
TRBV2	ASSVAGATDTQY
TRBV3-1/TRBV3-2	ASSQRQGWAGELF
TRBV7-2	ASSPGLSIYNEQF
TRBV5-5	ASSSSGQGYEQY
TRBV6-5	ASSGSSVGEAF
TRBV6-4	ASSDQGGGTGELF
TRBV7-2	ASSTTSGGTDTQY
TRBV18	ASSRGVQETQY
TRBV14	ASSQLAGSTDTQY
TRBV29-1	SASPGQRYNEQF
TRBV3-1/TRBV3-2	ASSRHGSDTQY
TRBV11-2	ASSLLRTGSNSGNTIY
TRBV28	ASSLPRNNSPLH
TRBV5-4	ASSLVSNNEQF
TRBV7-9	ASSQMDGTGTYEQY
TRBV29-1	SVETGQGTDTQY